The T cell receptor beta chain described here comes from a study of blood T cells in healthy people across ages. CDR1 is MNHNY, CDR2 SVGAGI, per germline (reference sequence). The CDR3 has 14 residues. Findings of the study overall: Reliance upon unsorted PBMCs precluded definitive naive versus antigen-experienced comparison. Naive CD4+ cells and diversity were both higher in long-lived donors than in aged donors.

A second PCR of roughly 7 to 11 cycles used a sample-barcoded 5' primer and a J-beta primer mix. Every molecule of cDNA carried a tag from a template-switch adaptor with 12 random nucleotides. TCRdb re-called the 5' RACE reads with MiXCR, one entry per CDR3 protein. Among about 580,000 distinct CDR3 sequences listed, roughly 48% were seen once. Concerning this clonotype: Its antigen remains unknown. The junction and the germline gene differ at one end; a read error may be behind it.

The chain uses TRBV6-6 and TRBJ2-1; possible D gene TRBD2, 6 bases. The origin of this receptor is a man of 80 years or more in good health. Sequences were obtained from blood. The CDR3: CASSSSGRINGQFF. CDR3 DNA: TGTGCCAGCAGTTCCAGCGGGCGAATAAATGGGCAGTTCTTC.